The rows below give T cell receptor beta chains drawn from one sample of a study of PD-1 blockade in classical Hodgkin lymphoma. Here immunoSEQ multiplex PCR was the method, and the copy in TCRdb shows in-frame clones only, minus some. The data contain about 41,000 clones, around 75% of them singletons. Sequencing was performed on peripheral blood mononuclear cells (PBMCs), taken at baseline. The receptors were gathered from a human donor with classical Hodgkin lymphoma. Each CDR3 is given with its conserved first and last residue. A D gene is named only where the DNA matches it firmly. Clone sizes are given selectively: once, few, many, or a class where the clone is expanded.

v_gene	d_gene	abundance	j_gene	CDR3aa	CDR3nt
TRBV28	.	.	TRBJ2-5	CASSDGTGRVGEQYF	TGTGCCAGCAGTGACGGGACCGGACGTGTAGGGGAGCAGTACTTC
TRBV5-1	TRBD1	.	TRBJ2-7	CASSLGRDRGRYEQYF	TGCGCCAGCAGCTTGGGGAGGGACAGGGGGCGGTACGAGCAGTACTTC
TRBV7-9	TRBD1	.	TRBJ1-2	CASSLATGDRNYGYTF	TGTGCCAGCAGCTTAGCGACAGGGGATAGAAACTATGGCTACACCTTC
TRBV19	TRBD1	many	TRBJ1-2	CASSIPGGAASYGYTF	TGTGCCAGTAGTATTCCAGGGGGCGCGGCGTCCTATGGCTACACCTTC
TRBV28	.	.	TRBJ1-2	CASGYYGYTF	TGTGCCAGCGGTTACTATGGCTACACCTTC
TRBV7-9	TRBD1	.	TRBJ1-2	CASSSAGQGMSYGYTF	TGTGCCAGCAGCTCCGCCGGACAGGGGATGAGCTATGGCTACACCTTC
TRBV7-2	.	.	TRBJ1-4	CASSLARATNEKLFF	TGTGCCAGCAGTTTGGCCAGGGCAACTAATGAAAAACTGTTTTTT
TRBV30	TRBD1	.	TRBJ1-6	CAWMIQGSVSPLHF	TGTGCCTGGATGATACAGGGGTCCGTTTCACCCCTCCACTTT
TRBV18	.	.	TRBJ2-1	CASSPTVHNEQFF	TGTGCCAGCTCACCGACGGTCCACAATGAGCAGTTCTTC
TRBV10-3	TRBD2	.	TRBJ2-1	CAISTASGRENEQFF	TGTGCCATCTCCACGGCTAGCGGGAGGGAGAATGAGCAGTTCTTC
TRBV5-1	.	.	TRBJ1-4	CASSSSAGEKLFF	TGCGCCAGCAGCTCCTCCGCTGGTGAAAAACTGTTTTTT
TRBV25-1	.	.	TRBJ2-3	CASSDWRSKDTQYF	TGTGCCAGCAGTGATTGGAGATCGAAAGATACGCAGTATTTT
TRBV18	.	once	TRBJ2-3	CASSPPFGTDTQYF	TGTGCCAGCTCACCTCCGTTCGGCACAGATACGCAGTATTTT
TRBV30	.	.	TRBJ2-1	CAWSVGGSYNEQFF	TGTGCCTGGAGTGTAGGGGGTTCCTACAATGAGCAGTTCTTC
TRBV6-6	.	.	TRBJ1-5	CASSYVGQPQHF	TGTGCCAGCAGTTACGTGGGTCAGCCCCAGCATTTT
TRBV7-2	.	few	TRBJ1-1	CASSLQQGFEAFF	TGTGCCAGCAGCTTACAACAGGGATTTGAAGCTTTCTTT
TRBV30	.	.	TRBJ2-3	CAWSPRGARTDTQYF	TGTGCCTGGAGTCCCCGTGGGGCTCGCACAGATACGCAGTATTTT
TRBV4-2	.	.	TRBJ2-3	CASSPAVGPEYTQYF	TGTGCCAGCAGCCCAGCGGTGGGGCCAGAATATACGCAGTATTTT
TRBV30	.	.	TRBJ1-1	CAWRGLNTEAFF	TGTGCCTGGAGGGGACTAAACACTGAAGCTTTCTTT
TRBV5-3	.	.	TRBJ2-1	CARSFHRAGQSQLKQFF	TGTGCCAGAAGCTTTCATCGGGCAGGACAGTCCCAATTGAAGCAGTTCTTC
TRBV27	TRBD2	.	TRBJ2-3	CASTGLAVTDTQYF	TGTGCCAGCACGGGACTAGCGGTTACAGATACGCAGTATTTT
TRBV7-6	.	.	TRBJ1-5	CASSLAEGQKNQPQHF	TGTGCCAGCAGCTTAGCGGAGGGGCAGAAGAATCAGCCCCAGCATTTT
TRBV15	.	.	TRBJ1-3	CATSRVGGPGNTIYF	TGTGCCACCAGCAGAGTCGGGGGTCCTGGAAACACCATATATTTT
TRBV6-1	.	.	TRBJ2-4	CASSPRATLGIQYF	TGTGCCAGCAGTCCGAGAGCCACACTAGGCATTCAGTACTTC
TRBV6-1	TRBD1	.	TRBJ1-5	CASRTGPGQPQHF	TGTGCCAGCAGGACAGGGCCAGGTCAGCCCCAGCATTTT
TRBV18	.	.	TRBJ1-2	CASSPGAGWANYGYTF	TGTGCCAGCTCACCAGGTGCGGGGTGGGCTAACTATGGCTACACCTTC
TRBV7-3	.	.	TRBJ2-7	CASSLEMAREQYF	TGTGCCAGCAGCTTGGAAATGGCTCGGGAGCAGTACTTC
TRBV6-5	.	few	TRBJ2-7	CASSYLGRPEQYF	TGTGCCAGCAGTTACCTGGGCCGTCCCGAGCAGTACTTC
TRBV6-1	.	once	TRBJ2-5	CASSAVIGTQYF	TGTGCCAGCAGTGCCGTAATCGGGACCCAGTACTTC
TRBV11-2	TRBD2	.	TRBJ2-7	CASSLRREQAYEQYF	TGTGCCAGCAGCTTAAGGCGGGAGCAAGCCTACGAGCAGTACTTC
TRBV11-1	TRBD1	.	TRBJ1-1	CASSLTRQGNTEAFF	TGTGCCAGCAGCTTAACGAGACAGGGCAACACTGAAGCTTTCTTT